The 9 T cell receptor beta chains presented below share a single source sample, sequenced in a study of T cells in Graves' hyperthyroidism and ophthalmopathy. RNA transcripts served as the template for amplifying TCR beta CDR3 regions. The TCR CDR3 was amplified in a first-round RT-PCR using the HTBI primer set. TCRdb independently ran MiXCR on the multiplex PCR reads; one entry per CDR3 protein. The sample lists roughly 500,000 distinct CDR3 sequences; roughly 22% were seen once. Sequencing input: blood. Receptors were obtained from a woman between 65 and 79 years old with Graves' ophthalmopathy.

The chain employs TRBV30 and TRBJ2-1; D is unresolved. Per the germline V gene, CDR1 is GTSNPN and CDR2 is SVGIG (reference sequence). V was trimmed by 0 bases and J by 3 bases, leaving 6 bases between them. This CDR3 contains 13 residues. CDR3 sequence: CAWSVPYYNEQFF. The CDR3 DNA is TGTGCCTGGAGTGTACCCTACTACAATGAGCAGTTCTTC.

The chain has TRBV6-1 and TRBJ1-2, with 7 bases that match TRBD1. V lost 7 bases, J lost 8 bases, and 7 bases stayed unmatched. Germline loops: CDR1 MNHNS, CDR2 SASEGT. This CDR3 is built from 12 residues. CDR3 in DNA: TGTGCCAGCAATCCGACAGGGAAAGGCTACACCTTC. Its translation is CASNPTGKGYTF.

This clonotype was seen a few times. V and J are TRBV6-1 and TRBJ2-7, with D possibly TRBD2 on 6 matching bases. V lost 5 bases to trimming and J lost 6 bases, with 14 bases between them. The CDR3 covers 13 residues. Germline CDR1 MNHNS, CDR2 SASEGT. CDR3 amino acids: CASSYARGPEQYF. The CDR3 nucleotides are TGTGCCAGCAGTTACGCGCGGGGCCCCGAGCAGTACTTC.

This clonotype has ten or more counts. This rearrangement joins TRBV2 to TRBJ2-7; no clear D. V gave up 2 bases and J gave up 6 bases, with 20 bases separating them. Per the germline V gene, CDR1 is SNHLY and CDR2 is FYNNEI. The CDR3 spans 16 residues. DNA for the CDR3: TGTGCCAGCAGTGAATCTTCCTTGGCGGTCGCTGGCGAGCAGTACTTC. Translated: CASSESSLAVAGEQYF.

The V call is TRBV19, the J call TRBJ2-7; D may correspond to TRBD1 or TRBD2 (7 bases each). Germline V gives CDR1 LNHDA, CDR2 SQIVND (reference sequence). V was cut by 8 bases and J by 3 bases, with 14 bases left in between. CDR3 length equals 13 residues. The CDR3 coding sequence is TGTGCCAGTGGGAGGGGGCGTATCTACGAGCAGTACTTC. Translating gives CASGRGRIYEQYF.

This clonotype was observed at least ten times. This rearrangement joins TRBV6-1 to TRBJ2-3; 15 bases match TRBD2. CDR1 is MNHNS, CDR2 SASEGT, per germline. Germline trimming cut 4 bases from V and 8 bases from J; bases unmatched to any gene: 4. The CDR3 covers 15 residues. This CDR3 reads CASSGGLAGGGTQYF. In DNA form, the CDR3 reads TGTGCCAGCAGTGGGGGACTAGCGGGAGGTGGTACGCAGTATTTT.

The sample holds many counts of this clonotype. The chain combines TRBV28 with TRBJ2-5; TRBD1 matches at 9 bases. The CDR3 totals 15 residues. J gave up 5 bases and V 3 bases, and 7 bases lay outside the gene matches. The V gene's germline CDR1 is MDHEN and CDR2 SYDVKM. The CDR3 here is CASSLGQGGRETQYF. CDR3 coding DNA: TGTGCCAGCAGTTTGGGACAGGGTGGTAGGGAGACCCAGTACTTC.

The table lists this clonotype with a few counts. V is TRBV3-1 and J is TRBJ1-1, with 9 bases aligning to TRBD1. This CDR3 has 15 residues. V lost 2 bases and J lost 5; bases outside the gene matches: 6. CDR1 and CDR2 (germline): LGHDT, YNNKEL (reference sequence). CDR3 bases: TGTGCCAGCAGCCAAATGACAGGGGGGAGGACTGAAGCTTTCTTT. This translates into CASSQMTGGRTEAFF.

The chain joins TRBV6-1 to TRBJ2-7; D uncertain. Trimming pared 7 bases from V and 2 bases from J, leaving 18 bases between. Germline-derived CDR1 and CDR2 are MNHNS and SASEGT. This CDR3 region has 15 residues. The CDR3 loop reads CASIKRPGLPYEQYF. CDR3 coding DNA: TGTGCCAGCATCAAAAGGCCCGGGCTTCCCTACGAGCAGTACTTC.